This TCR beta chain was observed in a study of T cell repertoires in cytomegalovirus infection. Study as a whole: Both CMV infection and a matching HLA type were indicated by public TCR beta signatures. Study results and caveats: Identification of carriers of CMV plus the relevant HLA was achieved through cumulative public TCR beta family frequency. The study found HLA-C-restricted CMV-specific TCR beta clonotypes dominating the ex vivo response.

Comment on this clonotype: The antigen is unknown.

Germline V lookup: CDR1 DFQATT, CDR2 SNEGSKA (reference sequence). The CDR3 consists of 14 residues. The V gene lost 3 bases and the J gene lost 5 bases, with 17 bases spanning the gap. TCRdb ran MiXCR on the reads and lists one entry per CDR3 protein. The table records roughly 100,000 distinct CDR3 sequences, about 17% of them present only once. This clonotype originated in a human donor in good health (CMV status not recorded). Some clones in this sample may be carry-over from other donors' samples. The rearrangement joins TRBV20-1 to TRBJ2-7; tentatively, D is TRBD1 or TRBD2 (5 bases each). Sequencing was done on a sample of PBMCs. In nucleotides, the CDR3 is TGCAGTGCTAGTCCCCGTCTCGAGGGGAACGAGCAGTACTTC. Its translation is CSASPRLEGNEQYF.